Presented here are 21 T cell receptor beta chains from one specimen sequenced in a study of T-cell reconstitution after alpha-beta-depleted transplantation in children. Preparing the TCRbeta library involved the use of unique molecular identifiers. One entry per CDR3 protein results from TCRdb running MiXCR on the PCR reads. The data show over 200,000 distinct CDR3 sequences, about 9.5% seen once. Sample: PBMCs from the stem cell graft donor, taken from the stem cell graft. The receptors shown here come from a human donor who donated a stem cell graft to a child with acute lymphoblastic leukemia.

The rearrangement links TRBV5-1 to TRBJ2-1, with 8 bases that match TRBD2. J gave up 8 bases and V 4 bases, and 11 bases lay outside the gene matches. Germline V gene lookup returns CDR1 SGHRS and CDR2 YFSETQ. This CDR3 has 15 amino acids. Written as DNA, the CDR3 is TGCGCCAGCAGCCCGGGGGGGGCCTTAAGCGATGAGCAGTTCTTC. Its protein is CASSPGGALSDEQFF.

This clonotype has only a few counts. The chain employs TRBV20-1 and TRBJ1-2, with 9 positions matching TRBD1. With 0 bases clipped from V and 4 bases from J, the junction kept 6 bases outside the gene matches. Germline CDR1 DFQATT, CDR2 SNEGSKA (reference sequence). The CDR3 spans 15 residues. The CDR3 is CSARDPTDRGYGYTF. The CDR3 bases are TGCAGTGCTAGAGATCCTACGGACAGGGGCTATGGCTACACCTTC.

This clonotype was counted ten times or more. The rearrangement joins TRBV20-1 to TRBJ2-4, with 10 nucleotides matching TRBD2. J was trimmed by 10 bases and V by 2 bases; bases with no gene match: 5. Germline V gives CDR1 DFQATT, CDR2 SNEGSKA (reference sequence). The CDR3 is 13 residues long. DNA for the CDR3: TGCAGTGCTAGACCGGGACTAGCGACAATTCAGTACTTC. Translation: CSARPGLATIQYF.

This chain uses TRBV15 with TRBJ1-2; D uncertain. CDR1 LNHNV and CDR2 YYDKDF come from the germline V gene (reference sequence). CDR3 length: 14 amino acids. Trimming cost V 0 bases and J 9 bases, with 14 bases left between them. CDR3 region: CATSRDLGPMSYTF. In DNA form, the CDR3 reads TGTGCCACCAGCAGAGATTTAGGGCCTATGAGCTACACCTTC.

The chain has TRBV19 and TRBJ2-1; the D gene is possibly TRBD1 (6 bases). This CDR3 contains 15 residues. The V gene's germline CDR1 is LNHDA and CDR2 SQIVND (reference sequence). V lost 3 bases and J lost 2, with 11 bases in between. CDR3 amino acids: CASSMRAGAYNEQFF. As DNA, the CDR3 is TGTGCCAGTAGTATGAGGGCAGGGGCCTACAATGAGCAGTTCTTC.

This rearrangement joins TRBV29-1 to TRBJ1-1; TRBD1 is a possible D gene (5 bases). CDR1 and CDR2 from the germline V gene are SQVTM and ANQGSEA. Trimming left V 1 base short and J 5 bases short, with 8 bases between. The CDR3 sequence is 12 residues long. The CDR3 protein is CSVEGAGTEAFF. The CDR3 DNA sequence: TGCAGCGTTGAAGGGGCAGGGACTGAAGCTTTCTTT.

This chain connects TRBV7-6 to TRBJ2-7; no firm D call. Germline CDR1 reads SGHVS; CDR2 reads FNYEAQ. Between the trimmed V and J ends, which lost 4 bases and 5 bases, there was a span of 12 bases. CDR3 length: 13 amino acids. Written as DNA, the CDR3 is TGTGCCAGCAGCTCGACGCTGCTGGACGAGCAGTACTTC. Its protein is CASSSTLLDEQYF.

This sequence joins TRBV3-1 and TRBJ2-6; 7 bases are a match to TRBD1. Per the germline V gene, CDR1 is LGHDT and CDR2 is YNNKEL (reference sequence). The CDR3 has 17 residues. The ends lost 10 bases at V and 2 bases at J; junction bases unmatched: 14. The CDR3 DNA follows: TGTGCCACCTGCAAGCGAAGAGGGGGCACTGGGGCCAACGTCCTGACTTTC. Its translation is CATCKRRGGTGANVLTF.

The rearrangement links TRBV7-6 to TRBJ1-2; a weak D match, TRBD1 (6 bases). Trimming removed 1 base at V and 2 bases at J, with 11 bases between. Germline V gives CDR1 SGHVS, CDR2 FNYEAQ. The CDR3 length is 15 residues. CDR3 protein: CASSLGQGRNYGYTF. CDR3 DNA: TGTGCCAGCAGCTTAGGCCAGGGGCGGAACTATGGCTACACCTTC.

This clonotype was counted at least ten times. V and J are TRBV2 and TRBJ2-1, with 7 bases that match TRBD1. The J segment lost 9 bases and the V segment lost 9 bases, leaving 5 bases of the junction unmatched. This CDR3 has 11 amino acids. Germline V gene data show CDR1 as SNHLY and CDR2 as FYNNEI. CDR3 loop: CASTTGTEQFF. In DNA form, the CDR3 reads TGTGCCAGTACGACAGGGACTGAGCAGTTCTTC. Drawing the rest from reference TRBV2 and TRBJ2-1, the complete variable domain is EPEVTQTPSHQVTQMGQEVILRCVPISNHLYFYWYRQILGQKVEFLVSFYNNEISEKSEIFDDQFSVERPDGSNFTLKIRSTKLEDSAMYFCASTTGTEQFFGPGTRLTVL.

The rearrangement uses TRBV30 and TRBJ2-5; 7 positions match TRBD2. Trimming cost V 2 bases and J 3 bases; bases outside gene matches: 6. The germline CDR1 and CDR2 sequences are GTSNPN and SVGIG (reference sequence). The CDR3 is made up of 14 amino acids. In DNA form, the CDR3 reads TGTGCCTGGAGTCTCCCCGGGGGGAAAGAGACCCAGTACTTC. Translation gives CAWSLPGGKETQYF. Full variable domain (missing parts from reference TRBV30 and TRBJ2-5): SQTIHQWPATLVQPVGSPLSLECTVEGTSNPNLYWYRQAAGRGLQLLFYSVGIGQISSEVPQNLSASRPQDRQFILSSKKLLLSDSGFYLCAWSLPGGKETQYFGPGTRLLVL.

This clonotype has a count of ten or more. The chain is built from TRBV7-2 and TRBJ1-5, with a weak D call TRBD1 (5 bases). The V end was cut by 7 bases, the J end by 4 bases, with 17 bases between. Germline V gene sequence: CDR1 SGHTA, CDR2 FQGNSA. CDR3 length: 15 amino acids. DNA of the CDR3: TGTGCCAGCACCCTCGGGGGAGGGCTAAATCAGCCCCAGCATTTT. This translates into CASTLGGGLNQPQHF.

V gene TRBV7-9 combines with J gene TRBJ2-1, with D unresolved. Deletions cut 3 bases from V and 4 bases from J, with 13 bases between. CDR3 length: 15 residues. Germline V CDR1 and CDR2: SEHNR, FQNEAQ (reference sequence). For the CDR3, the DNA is TGTGCCAGCAGCTTCCGTGATGGCGGTTACAATGAGCAGTTCTTC. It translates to CASSFRDGGYNEQFF.

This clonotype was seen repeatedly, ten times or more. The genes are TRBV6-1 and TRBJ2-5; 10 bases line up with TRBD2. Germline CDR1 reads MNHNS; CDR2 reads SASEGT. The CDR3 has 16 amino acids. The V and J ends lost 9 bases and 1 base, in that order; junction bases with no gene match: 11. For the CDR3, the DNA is TGTGCCAGTCGGTGGCTAGCGGGGGCCTTCCAAGAGACCCAGTACTTC. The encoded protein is CASRWLAGAFQETQYF.

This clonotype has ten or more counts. The CDR3 sequence: CASSFLVSTDTQYF. The CDR3 DNA sequence: TGTGCCAGCAGTTTTTTAGTATCCACAGATACGCAGTATTTT. The chain is built from TRBV12-3 or TRBV12-4 and TRBJ2-3; D gene unclear. This CDR3 region has 14 residues. V gave up 3 bases and J gave up 2 bases, with 9 bases separating them.

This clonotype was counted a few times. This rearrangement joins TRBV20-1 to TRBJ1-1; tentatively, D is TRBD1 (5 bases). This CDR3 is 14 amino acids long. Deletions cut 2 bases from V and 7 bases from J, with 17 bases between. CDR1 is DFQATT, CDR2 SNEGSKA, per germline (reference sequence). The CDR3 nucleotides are TGCAGTGCTAGACCCTCCACAGGACCTCGTGAAGCTTTCTTT. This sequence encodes CSARPSTGPREAFF.

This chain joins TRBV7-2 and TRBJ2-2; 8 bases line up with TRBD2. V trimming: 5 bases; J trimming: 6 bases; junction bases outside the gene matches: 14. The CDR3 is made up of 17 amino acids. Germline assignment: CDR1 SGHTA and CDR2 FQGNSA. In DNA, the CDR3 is TGTGCCAGCAGCCTCCAGGGGCGGGGGGTTCTATCCGGGGAGCTGTTTTTT. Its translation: CASSLQGRGVLSGELFF. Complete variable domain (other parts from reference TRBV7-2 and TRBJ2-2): GAGVSQSPSNKVTEKGKDVELRCDPISGHTALYWYRQSLGQGLEFLIYFQGNSAPDKSGLPSDRFSAERTGGSVSTLTIQRTQQEDSAVYLCASSLQGRGVLSGELFFGEGSRLTVL.

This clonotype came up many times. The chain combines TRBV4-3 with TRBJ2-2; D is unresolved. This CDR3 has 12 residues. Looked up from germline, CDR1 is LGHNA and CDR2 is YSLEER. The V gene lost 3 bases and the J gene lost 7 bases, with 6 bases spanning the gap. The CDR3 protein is CASSHDNGELFF. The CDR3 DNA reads TGCGCCAGCAGCCACGACAACGGGGAGCTGTTTTTT.

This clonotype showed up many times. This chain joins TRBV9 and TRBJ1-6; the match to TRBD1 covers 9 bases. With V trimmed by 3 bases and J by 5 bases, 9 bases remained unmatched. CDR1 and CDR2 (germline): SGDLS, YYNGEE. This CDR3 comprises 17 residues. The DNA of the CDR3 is TGTGCCAGCAGCGGGCGGGACAGGGCGATGCATAATTCACCCCTCCACTTT. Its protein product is CASSGRDRAMHNSPLHF.

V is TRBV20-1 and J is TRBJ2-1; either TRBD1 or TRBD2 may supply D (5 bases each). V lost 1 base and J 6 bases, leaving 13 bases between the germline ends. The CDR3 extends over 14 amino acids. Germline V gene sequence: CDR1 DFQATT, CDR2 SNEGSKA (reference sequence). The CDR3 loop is CSARAWGIFNEQFF. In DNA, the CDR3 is TGCAGTGCTAGAGCGTGGGGGATATTCAATGAGCAGTTCTTC.

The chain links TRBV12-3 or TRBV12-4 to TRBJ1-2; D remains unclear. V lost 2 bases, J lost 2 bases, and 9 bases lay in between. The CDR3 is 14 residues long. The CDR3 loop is CASSLLAENYGYTF. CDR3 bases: TGTGCCAGCAGTTTACTGGCTGAAAACTATGGCTACACCTTC.